The clone carrying this T cell receptor beta chain occurred a few times. Antigen: not known. Investigators isolated RNA and reverse transcribed it into cDNA to act as the sequencing template. TCRdb's table, derived via immunoSEQ multiplex PCR, lists solely in-frame clones and lacks some. The table lists 90,000 to 150,000 clones, under 40% of them singletons. The data were taken from a study of CD8+ T cells in alopecia areata. Study-level information: Treated patients were given oral tofacitinib, which was dosed at 5 to 10 mg twice daily. Study-level findings and limits: Between patients, shared TCR sequences were less clear than in mice. This was possibly due in part to HLA diversity in the patient population.

V was trimmed by 4 bases and J by 0 bases, leaving 15 bases between them. The CDR3 contains 16 residues. Germline values: CDR1 SGHRS, CDR2 YFSETQ. Sequencing was performed on CD4+ T cells sorted from blood. The rearrangement joins TRBV5-1 to TRBJ2-3, with D perhaps TRBD2 (6 bases). The sequence was obtained from a human donor with alopecia areata. The chain's CDR3 is CASSRTSFSSTDTQYF. The CDR3 DNA sequence: TGCGCCAGCAGCCGCACTAGCTTTTCTAGCACAGATACGCAGTATTTT.